This T cell receptor beta chain emerged from a study of blood T cell repertoires in COVID-19. Original analysis: Reference gene primer amplification in the assay estimated nucleated cell counts. Repertoires were generated with immunoSEQ multiplex PCR, while TCRdb's copy carries only in-frame clones and drops some. The V and J calls and clone size come from that table; D and trimming were worked out from the DNA. The sample has fewer than 250,000 clones, around 81% seen once. The ends lost 4 bases at V and 3 bases at J; junction bases unmatched: 11. From germline, CDR1 is SGHNT and CDR2 YYREEE (reference sequence). The length of the CDR3 is 16 residues.

Sample: PBMCs or T cells enriched from blood (not recorded which). The V and J genes are TRBV5-4 and TRBJ2-3; 7 nucleotides align to TRBD1. This clonotype originated in a woman in her 40s with acute COVID-19. CDR3 protein: CASSNPDRANTDTQYF. The CDR3 region has the DNA TGTGCCAGCAGCAATCCCGACAGGGCTAATACAGATACGCAGTATTTT.